This is a list of T cell receptor beta chains from one sample in a study of siplizumab effects on memory and regulatory T cells. Sequenced by immunoSEQ multiplex PCR; TCRdb stores in-frame clones only, minus some. The sample lists some 97,000 clones, 94% occurring once. Specimen: Tregs sorted from blood. These receptors all stem from a human donor in good health. CDR3s include the opening cysteine and the closing phenylalanine or tryptophan. The D gene is left open where the match is weak. A row's size may be missing; if present it is once, few, many or a size class.

TRBJ1-1 | TRBV27 | - | - | CASSFWRYTEAFF | TGTGCCAGCAGTTTCTGGCGCTACACTGAAGCTTTCTTT
TRBJ2-7 | TRBV5-1 | - | - | CASSLVSGRGVEQYF | TGCGCCAGCAGCTTGGTGAGTGGCAGGGGAGTCGAGCAGTACTTC
TRBJ2-7 | TRBV30 | TRBD1 | - | CAWSVRFRGLFHEQYF | TGTGCCTGGAGTGTCCGCTTCAGGGGGCTTTTCCACGAGCAGTACTTC
TRBJ2-1 | TRBV7-6 | TRBD2 | - | CASSFPTGGGISYNEQFF | TGTGCCAGCAGCTTCCCAACGGGCGGGGGGATCTCCTACAATGAGCAGTTCTTC
TRBJ1-1 | TRBV18 | - | - | CASSPRTANTEAFF | TGTGCCAGCTCACCCAGAACAGCGAACACTGAAGCTTTCTTT
TRBJ2-7 | TRBV5-4 | - | - | CASSLGREYEQYF | TGTGCCAGCAGCTTAGGGCGAGAATACGAGCAGTACTTC
TRBJ2-7 | TRBV19 | - | - | CASKAGSSYEQYF | TGTGCCAGTAAGGCGGGGAGCTCCTACGAGCAGTACTTC
TRBJ2-7 | TRBV11-2 | - | once | CASSPKLSGGLSYEQYF | TGTGCCAGCAGCCCTAAACTTTCCGGGGGTTTATCCTACGAGCAGTACTTC
TRBJ1-1 | TRBV28 | - | - | CASSRGRSREEAFF | TGTGCCAGCAGTCGGGGGAGGAGTCGTGAAGAAGCTTTCTTT
TRBJ1-1 | TRBV19 | - | once | CASSPRWGANTEAFF | TGTGCCAGTAGTCCCCGGTGGGGCGCGAACACTGAAGCTTTCTTT
TRBJ2-2 | TRBV11-1 | TRBD2 | medium-sized | CASSLVAGGPWTGELFF | TGTGCCAGCAGCTTAGTAGCGGGAGGGCCATGGACCGGGGAGCTGTTTTTT
TRBJ1-5 | TRBV5-6 | TRBD1 | - | CASSKGTGIYSNQPQHF | TGTGCCAGCAGCAAGGGGACAGGGATCTATAGCAATCAGCCCCAGCATTTT
TRBJ2-3 | TRBV7-3 | - | - | CASSHYGSADTQYF | TGTGCCAGCAGCCACTATGGGTCCGCAGATACGCAGTATTTT
TRBJ1-4 | TRBV5-1 | TRBD1 | - | CASSDGQGAGEKLFF | TGCGCCAGCAGCGATGGACAGGGGGCTGGTGAAAAACTGTTTTTT
TRBJ2-2 | TRBV5-1 | TRBD1 | once | CASSEFPGQGATGELFF | TGCGCCAGCAGCGAATTTCCGGGACAGGGGGCCACCGGGGAGCTGTTTTTT
TRBJ2-1 | TRBV5-1 | TRBD2 | - | CASSPTSGRSYNEQFF | TGCGCCAGCAGCCCGACTAGCGGGAGGAGTTACAATGAGCAGTTCTTC
TRBJ2-1 | TRBV20-1 | - | - | CSAVRTWRLFF | TGCAGTGCTGTTCGGACCTGGAGGCTGTTCTTC
TRBJ1-1 | TRBV2 | - | few | CASSEYENTEAFF | TGTGCCAGCAGTGAGTACGAGAACACTGAAGCTTTCTTT
TRBJ2-1 | TRBV7-3 | - | - | CASSLDGSNEQFF | TGTGCCAGCAGCCTGGACGGGTCCAATGAGCAGTTCTTC
TRBJ2-2 | TRBV18 | TRBD2 | - | CASSLTSGRGGELFF | TGTGCCAGCTCGCTGACTAGCGGGAGAGGCGGGGAGCTGTTTTTT
TRBJ1-1 | TRBV6-5 | - | - | CASSPIRGYTEAFF | TGTGCCAGCAGCCCGATCAGGGGATACACTGAAGCTTTCTTT
TRBJ1-5 | TRBV28 | TRBD1 | - | CASRQSGTGVRPQHF | TGTGCCAGCAGACAGTCCGGGACAGGGGTAAGGCCCCAGCATTTT
TRBJ1-2 | TRBV5-1 | - | - | CASSFQTANYGYTF | TGCGCCAGCAGCTTCCAGACAGCTAACTATGGCTACACCTTC
TRBJ2-3 | TRBV10-3 | - | - | CAISDRISDTQYF | TGTGCCATCAGTGATCGGATTTCAGATACGCAGTATTTT
TRBJ1-2 | TRBV27 | TRBD1 | few | CASTHYRGANGYTF | TGTGCCAGCACCCACTACAGGGGCGCCAATGGCTACACCTTC
TRBJ1-2 | TRBV2 | - | - | CASRISLGGYTF | TGTGCCAGCAGAATATCCTTAGGGGGCTACACCTTC
TRBJ1-1 | TRBV29-1 | - | once | CSVDPARYTEAFF | TGCAGCGTTGATCCCGCAAGGTACACTGAAGCTTTCTTT
TRBJ1-5 | TRBV2 | TRBD1 | - | CASIFDRGGQPQHF | TGTGCCAGCATATTTGACAGGGGAGGGCAGCCCCAGCATTTT
TRBJ1-1 | TRBV28 | TRBD1 | - | CASRPGGGYTEAFF | TGTGCCAGCAGGCCAGGGGGCGGGTACACTGAAGCTTTCTTT
TRBJ1-2 | TRBV11-2 | - | once | CASSRQEVYGYTF | TGTGCCAGCAGCCGACAGGAAGTCTATGGCTACACCTTC
TRBJ2-7 | TRBV18 | - | - | CASSPTNYEQYF | TGTGCCAGCTCACCAACCAACTACGAGCAGTACTTC
TRBJ2-5 | TRBV18 | TRBD1 | once | CASSPLGQTQETQYF | TGTGCCAGCTCACCATTGGGACAGACCCAAGAGACCCAGTACTTC
TRBJ2-1 | TRBV6-5 | TRBD2 | - | CASRGSGRGNEQFF | TGTGCCAGCAGGGGTAGCGGGAGGGGAAATGAGCAGTTCTTC
TRBJ2-2 | TRBV14 | - | - | CASSQIRGGGELFF | TGTGCCAGCAGCCAAATCAGGGGTGGCGGGGAGCTGTTTTTT
TRBJ1-5 | TRBV28 | - | - | CASSLGSGGNQPQHF | TGTGCCAGCAGTTTAGGTTCAGGGGGCAATCAGCCCCAGCATTTT
TRBJ2-1 | TRBV10-2 | TRBD2 | - | CASSGLAGVGNEQFF | TGCGCCAGCAGTGGCCTAGCGGGAGTGGGTAATGAGCAGTTCTTC
TRBJ1-2 | TRBV28 | TRBD1 | - | CASRQGALSYTF | TGTGCCAGCAGGCAGGGGGCCTTGAGCTACACCTTC
TRBJ1-4 | TRBV5-1 | - | - | CASSLGALNEKLFF | TGCGCCAGCAGCTTGGGGGCCTTAAATGAAAAACTGTTTTTT
TRBJ2-7 | TRBV2 | - | - | CASSERLVTYEQYF | TGTGCCAGCAGTGAGAGACTAGTCACCTACGAGCAGTACTTC
TRBJ2-2 | TRBV5-1 | - | once | CASSFGGRFGPGELFF | TGCGCCAGCAGCTTCGGGGGGCGGTTTGGACCCGGGGAGCTGTTTTTT
TRBJ2-2 | TRBV30 | TRBD1 | - | CAWSVPGGTGELFF | TGTGCCTGGAGTGTACCAGGGGGCACCGGGGAGCTGTTTTTT
TRBJ1-1 | TRBV18 | - | - | CASSPDTEAFF | TGTGCCAGCTCACCGGACACTGAAGCTTTCTTT
TRBJ2-3 | TRBV5-8 | - | - | CASSPQGSDTQYF | TGTGCCAGCAGCCCACAGGGTTCAGATACGCAGTATTTT
TRBJ2-7 | TRBV27 | TRBD1 | once | CASRGTGSYEQYF | TGTGCCAGCAGGGGGACAGGATCCTACGAGCAGTACTTC
TRBJ1-2 | TRBV7-3 | TRBD1 | - | CASSLGRGSYGYTF | TGTGCCAGCAGCTTAGGCAGGGGGAGCTATGGCTACACCTTC
TRBJ2-7 | TRBV11-2 | - | - | CASSHILGRSSHEQYF | TGTGCCAGCAGCCACATCCTAGGTAGGAGCTCTCACGAGCAGTACTTC
TRBJ1-1 | TRBV28 | - | - | CASTMNVGWEVFTEAFF | TGTGCCAGCACCATGAATGTGGGGTGGGAAGTCTTCACTGAAGCTTTCTTT
TRBJ2-2 | TRBV6-6 | - | - | CASSYSGVGTGELFF | TGTGCCAGCAGTTACTCGGGAGTAGGTACCGGGGAGCTGTTTTTT
TRBJ1-2 | TRBV29-1 | - | - | CSVTPDGSDIRDGSPYGYTF | TGCAGCGTCACTCCCGACGGATCGGATATACGCGACGGGTCTCCCTATGGCTACACCTTC
TRBJ1-2 | TRBV5-1 | - | - | CASSLNGGYTF | TGCGCCAGCAGCTTGAATGGTGGCTACACCTTC
TRBJ2-3 | TRBV7-9 | TRBD2 | - | CASSLRVLAGDFDTQYF | TGTGCCAGCAGCTTAAGGGTGCTAGCGGGAGATTTCGATACGCAGTATTTT
TRBJ1-1 | TRBV6-1 | - | - | CASRDSLRVPREAFF | TGTGCCAGCAGGGACAGCCTAAGGGTGCCACGTGAAGCTTTCTTT
TRBJ1-5 | TRBV5-1 | - | - | CASSLGGIPNQPQHF | TGCGCCAGCAGCTTGGGGGGAATTCCCAATCAGCCCCAGCATTTT
TRBJ2-3 | TRBV5-6 | - | once | CASSLSAFSDTQYF | TGTGCCAGCAGCTTGTCGGCGTTCTCAGATACGCAGTATTTT
TRBJ1-3 | TRBV11-2 | - | - | CASSLTYSGNTIYF | TGTGCCAGCAGCTTAACATACTCTGGAAACACCATATATTTT
TRBJ1-2 | TRBV7-9 | - | - | CASSLGGGNYGYTF | TGTGCCAGCAGCTTGGGGGGAGGGAACTATGGCTACACCTTC
TRBJ2-2 | TRBV19 | - | - | CASSLRGLGTGELFF | TGTGCCAGTAGTCTCAGGGGCTTGGGGACCGGGGAGCTGTTTTTT